The TCR beta chain under discussion was sequenced for a study of blood T cell repertoires in COVID-19. The wider study: PBMCs, B-cell-depleted T cells, or T cells provided the cDNA or gDNA that made up the material.

Germline lookup yields CDR1 LNHDA and CDR2 SQIVND (reference sequence). This CDR3 is 13 amino acids long. V was shortened by 5 bases and J by 4 bases, with 11 bases between the two germline ends. Profiled with immunoSEQ multiplex PCR; TCRdb holds only in-frame clones, not every one. The table has roughly 250,000 clones, more than 85% seen once. This chain uses TRBV19 with TRBJ1-2, with D possibly matching TRBD1 (6 bases). The TCR was taken from a woman in her forties or fifties who had recovered from COVID-19. Sample: PBMCs or T cells enriched from blood (not recorded which). The CDR3 DNA sequence: TGTGCCAGTAGTGAGGGGGTCGTCTATGGCTACACCTTC. Translating gives CASSEGVVYGYTF.